Following are 20 T cell receptor beta chains from one sample sequenced in a study of regulatory T cells in long-lasting Graves disease (dated by TCRdb to the early 2020s). In light of the paper, this sample's time point label describes: newly diagnosed GD, antithyroid drugs for less than 3 months. For both TCR sequencing and RNA sequencing, RNA was extracted from PBMCs in TRIzol. The library was prepared using multiplex PCR. Instrument on record: Illumina HiSeq 4000. TCR beta libraries were built with iRepertoire HTBI primers and Arm-PCR amplification of CDR3 regions. TCRdb trimmed public reads at Q25 via fastp, called clones via MiXCR and kept in-frame beta chains. Every distinct CDR3 protein forms one entry, paired with its most common genes and DNA. Here the sample has 400,000 to 500,000 distinct CDR3 sequences; under 15% occur a single time. The ten biggest clones cover roughly 17% of the sample.

This sample was shared with a second study, whose subject was T cells in Graves' hyperthyroidism and ophthalmopathy.

Sequenced here: peripheral blood mononuclear cells (PBMCs), sampled at new diagnosis, from a patient treated with antithyroid drugs. The origin of the receptors is a woman aged 25 to 45 with Graves disease. Donor details come from another sample of the same person, matched by shared clones.

The gene calls are TRBV24-1 and TRBJ2-3; 8 nucleotides align to TRBD1. Trimming at V came to 10 bases and at J to 2 bases, leaving 4 bases not matched to a gene. CDR1 KGHDR and CDR2 SFDVKD come from the germline V gene. CDR3 length: 13 amino acids. The CDR3 is CATGQGLTDTQYF. For the CDR3, the DNA is TGTGCCACAGGACAGGGACTCACAGATACGCAGTATTTT.

V and J are TRBV19 and TRBJ2-7, with TRBD2 as a possible D gene (5 bases). Germline CDR1 is LNHDA and CDR2 is SQIVND (reference sequence). Trimming left V 7 bases short and J 3 bases short, with 19 bases between. The CDR3 consists of 15 residues. The DNA for the CDR3 is TGTGCCAGTAAAATGGAGGCACCCTTGAGCTACGAGCAGTACTTC. The encoded protein is CASKMEAPLSYEQYF. Using reference TRBV19 and TRBJ2-7 for the parts outside the CDR3, the full variable domain is DGGITQSPKYLFRKEGQNVTLSCEQNLNHDAMYWYRQDPGQGLRLIYYSQIVNDFQKGDIAEGYSVSREKKESFPLTVTSAQKNPTAFYLCASKMEAPLSYEQYFGPGTRLTVT.

The genes are TRBV7-2 and TRBJ1-6; D gene uncertain. The CDR3 spans 13 residues. The V gene's germline CDR1 is SGHTA and CDR2 FQGNSA. Trimming cost V 7 bases and J 8 bases, with 12 bases left between them. CDR3 residues: CASKSAVHSPLHF. The CDR3 DNA sequence: TGTGCCAGCAAATCGGCAGTACATTCACCCCTCCACTTT. Combining the CDR3 with reference TRBV7-2 and TRBJ1-6 gives the whole variable domain GAGVSQSPSNKVTEKGKDVELRCDPISGHTALYWYRQSLGQGLEFLIYFQGNSAPDKSGLPSDRFSAERTGGSVSTLTIQRTQQEDSAVYLCASKSAVHSPLHFGNGTRLTVT.

This clonotype has a count of ten or more. The chain recombines TRBV20-1 with TRBJ2-7; unclear D gene. Trimming left V 3 bases short and J 2 bases short, with 20 bases between. The CDR3 sequence is 16 residues long. Germline CDR1 and CDR2: DFQATT and SNEGSKA (reference sequence). CDR3 amino acids: CSARLRSTRITYEQYF. The CDR3, as DNA: TGCAGTGCTAGGCTCAGATCAACAAGAATCACCTACGAGCAGTACTTC.

This clonotype came up many times. The chain carries TRBV2 and TRBJ2-3; D perhaps matches TRBD2 (6 bases). V gave up 7 bases and J gave up 3 bases, with 14 bases separating them. This CDR3 region has 14 residues. Germline V gives CDR1 SNHLY, CDR2 FYNNEI. The CDR3 is CASMYLAMTDTQYF. The CDR3 DNA reads as TGTGCCAGCATGTATCTAGCGATGACAGATACGCAGTATTTT. The full variable domain, in which reference TRBV2 and TRBJ2-3 provide the parts outside the CDR3, is EPEVTQTPSHQVTQMGQEVILRCVPISNHLYFYWYRQILGQKVEFLVSFYNNEISEKSEIFDDQFSVERPDGSNFTLKIRSTKLEDSAMYFCASMYLAMTDTQYFGPGTRLTVL.

The gene calls are TRBV20-1 and TRBJ1-2, with D perhaps TRBD1 (5 bases). Germline lookup yields CDR1 DFQATT and CDR2 SNEGSKA (reference sequence). Deletions cut 0 bases from V and 8 bases from J, with 16 bases between. The CDR3 runs to 14 residues. CDR3 DNA sequence: TGCAGTGCTAGAGATCCGGCCGGGGCGTGGGGCTACACCTTC. This codes for CSARDPAGAWGYTF.

This sequence joins TRBV11-3 and TRBJ1-1; maybe TRBD1 (5 bases). V lost 3 bases to trimming and J lost 5 bases, with 16 bases between them. The CDR3 has 15 amino acids. Germline assignment: CDR1 SGHNT and CDR2 YENEEA. The CDR3 DNA sequence: TGTGCCAGCAGCTTGGGGACTGGGGCGGGAACTGAAGCTTTCTTT. Translating it yields CASSLGTGAGTEAFF. The whole variable domain, remainder taken from reference TRBV11-3 and TRBJ1-1, is EAGVVQSPRYKIIEKKQPVAFWCNPISGHNTLYWYLQNLGQGPELLIRYENEEAVDDSQLPKDRFSAERLKGVDSTLKIQPAELGDSAVYLCASSLGTGAGTEAFFGQGTRLTVV.

The sample holds a few counts of this clonotype. The V and J genes are TRBV30 and TRBJ1-3; the D gene is possibly TRBD1 (6 bases). Trimming took 2 bases from V and 2 from J, leaving 13 bases between them. Germline lookup yields CDR1 GTSNPN and CDR2 SVGIG (reference sequence). The CDR3 is made up of 15 amino acids. Written as DNA, the CDR3 is TGTGCCTGGAGTTTGTCCGGGACACCTGGAAACACCATATATTTT. This sequence encodes CAWSLSGTPGNTIYF.

Ten or more counts support this clonotype. The genes are TRBV7-8 and TRBJ1-1; D is ambiguous. The CDR3 contains 13 residues. V shed 2 bases and J shed 1 base, with 5 bases lying between them. Looked up from germline, CDR1 is SGHVS and CDR2 is FQNEAQ. DNA of the CDR3: TGTGCCAGCAGCTTAAAGTCGAACACTGAAGCTTTCTTT. Its protein product is CASSLKSNTEAFF. Full variable domain (rest looked up from reference TRBV7-8 and TRBJ1-1): GAGVSQSPRYKVAKRGQDVALRCDPISGHVSLFWYQQALGQGPEFLTYFQNEAQLDKSGLPSDRFFAERPEGSVSTLKIQRTQQEDSAVYLCASSLKSNTEAFFGQGTRLTVV.

This clonotype was detected many times. The chain couples TRBV27 to TRBJ1-6; no firm D call. Trimming stripped 6 bases from V and 9 bases from J, with 18 bases between. The CDR3 totals 15 residues. Germline loops: CDR1 MNHEY, CDR2 SMNVEV (reference sequence). The CDR3 nucleotides are TGTGCCAGCAGCCTCAAGGGCCGAGGCGGTTCACCCCTCCACTTT. The encoded protein is CASSLKGRGGSPLHF.

This clonotype was counted many times. CDR3: CASSLFVVAEIQNNEQFF. The CDR3 DNA follows: TGTGCCAGCAGCTTATTCGTGGTAGCGGAGATCCAGAACAATGAGCAGTTCTTC. The chain carries TRBV7-2 and TRBJ2-1; tentative D call: TRBD2 (6 bases). The CDR3 is 18 residues long. Germline loops: CDR1 SGHTA, CDR2 FQGNSA. Trimming shortened V by 2 bases and J by 5 bases, and 22 bases separated the two germline ends.

This clonotype was seen repeatedly, ten times or more. V is TRBV12-3 or TRBV12-4 and J is TRBJ1-5; D gene ambiguous. V gave up 2 bases and J gave up 1 base, with 9 bases separating them. CDR3 length: 15 amino acids. The CDR3 DNA reads TGTGCCAGCAGTTTAAGAGCGGGAAGCAATCAGCCCCAGCATTTT. It codes for CASSLRAGSNQPQHF.

At least ten counts were recorded for this clonotype. The J gene is TRBJ2-3, the V gene TRBV28; perhaps TRBD2 as D (6 bases). The germline gives CDR1 MDHEN, CDR2 SYDVKM. The ends were cut back, 3 bases at V and 5 bases at J, with 15 bases in the middle. There are 15 residues in the CDR3. The CDR3 loop reads CASSFAGMGRDTQYF. CDR3 nucleotide sequence: TGTGCCAGCAGTTTCGCGGGGATGGGGAGAGATACGCAGTATTTT. Complete variable domain (other parts from reference TRBV28 and TRBJ2-3): DVKVTQSSRYLVKRTGEKVFLECVQDMDHENMFWYRQDPGLGLRLIYFSYDVKMKEKGDIPEGYSVSREKKERFSLILESASTNQTSMYLCASSFAGMGRDTQYFGPGTRLTVL.

The table lists this clonotype with a few counts. A much larger clone differs by one base, so this may be a read error. V and J are TRBV5-1 and TRBJ2-1; TRBD1 is a possible D gene (5 bases). Per germline, CDR1 SGHRS and CDR2 YFSETQ. The CDR3 has 14 amino acids. CDR3 bases: TGCGCCAGTGCTGATGGTCAGGGTTACAATGAGCAGTTATTC. Amino acid sequence: CASADGQGYNEQLF.

This clonotype has at least ten counts. The chain has TRBV7-8 and TRBJ2-5, with a weak D call TRBD1 (6 bases). CDR1 and CDR2 (germline): SGHVS, FQNEAQ. V was pared by 5 bases and J by 4 bases, with 23 bases between. The CDR3 is 17 amino acids. CDR3 nucleotide sequence: TGTGCCAGCAGCCTCCCCGGCAGGGGAATCAGGCGAGAGACCCAGTACTTC. Translating it yields CASSLPGRGIRRETQYF.

This clonotype was recorded many times. The rearrangement uses TRBV20-1 and TRBJ2-7; 10 bases match TRBD2. The germline V gene encodes CDR1 DFQATT and CDR2 SNEGSKA (reference sequence). The CDR3 sequence is 15 residues long. The trim removed 5 bases at V and 1 base at J, leaving 8 bases unmatched. CDR3 region: CSAFLAGVVSYEQYF. CDR3 DNA sequence: TGCAGTGCTTTTCTAGCGGGAGTCGTTTCCTACGAGCAGTACTTC.

This clonotype was observed at least ten times. Mismatch with germline at one junction end may stem from a read error. The rearrangement uses TRBV5-1 and TRBJ2-7, with TRBD1 as a possible D gene (5 bases). Germline CDR1 and CDR2: SGHRS and YFSETQ. The CDR3 spans 11 residues. The CDR3 sequence: CASSLGHEQYF. The CDR3 nucleotides read TGTGCCAGCAGCTTGGGGCACGAGCAGTACTTC.

This clonotype has at least ten counts. The chain employs TRBV11-2 and TRBJ2-3, with a possible D match to TRBD2 (7 bases). The germline V and J ends were trimmed by 5 bases and 3 bases, with 18 bases remaining between them. This CDR3 contains 16 residues. Germline-derived CDR1 and CDR2 are SGHAT and FQNNGV. CDR3 sequence: CASSRVTGRGTDTQYF. CDR3 in DNA: TGTGCCAGCAGCCGCGTAACAGGGAGGGGGACAGATACGCAGTATTTT.

This clonotype was found many times. The rearrangement uses TRBV2 and TRBJ2-1, with unresolved D. The CDR3 covers 15 residues. Germline V gene sequence: CDR1 SNHLY, CDR2 FYNNEI. Trimming cost V 5 bases and J 0 bases, with 11 bases left between them. The CDR3 DNA follows: TGTGCCAGCAGTCGAGACCGGAGCTCCTACAATGAGCAGTTCTTC. Translated: CASSRDRSSYNEQFF.

This clonotype was picked up many times. The rearrangement links TRBV2 to TRBJ2-7, with 9 bases matching TRBD1. Germline assignment: CDR1 SNHLY and CDR2 FYNNEI. V lost 2 bases to trimming and J lost 2 bases; unmatched junction nucleotides: 7. This CDR3 contains 16 residues. Here the CDR3 reads CASSERGQGSAYEQYF. CDR3 in DNA: TGTGCCAGCAGTGAAAGGGGACAGGGTTCGGCCTACGAGCAGTACTTC.